This T cell receptor (beta chain) stems from a study of Graves' ophthalmopathy and Graves' hyperthyroidism. The study, taken as a whole, reports: Between ophthalmopathy and stable hyperthyroidism, a 13-signature model drew a separation with about 85% sensitivity and around 80% specificity. Blood also carried most expanded thyroid clonotypes exceeding 0.001 frequency.

This CDR3 region has 15 residues. Germline CDR1 SEHNR, CDR2 FQNEAQ (reference sequence). On this clonotype: Its target is unknown. It may be a read error: a sequence one base away is much more abundant.

PBMCs were density-gradient isolated from about 9.6 ml fresh blood. Amplified TCR beta CDR3 regions were obtained using RNA transcripts as template. The authors performed first-round RT-PCR with HTBI primers and then a second-round multiplex PCR. Each CDR3 protein is one row after TCRdb ran MiXCR on the multiplex PCR reads. The data contain 650,000 to 900,000 distinct CDR3 sequences, roughly 41% of them seen just once; the ten biggest clones take up less than 55%. The V call is TRBV7-9, the J call TRBJ1-2; D possibly corresponds to TRBD1 (6 bases). Sequencing was done on a sample of peripheral blood. The sequence was collected from an adult man with Graves' ophthalmopathy. The CDR3 bases are TGTGCCAGCAGCCCCTCGACAGGATCCTACTATGGCTGCACCTTC. Amino acid sequence: CASSPSTGSYYGCTF.